These 3 T cell receptor beta chains share one sample of origin, sequenced in a study of shared clonotypes between healthy human individuals. Repertoires were generated with immunoSEQ multiplex PCR, while TCRdb's copy carries only in-frame clones and drops some. The sample includes around 2.5 million clones, over 85% seen only once; the top ten take around 0.37%. The sequenced sample consisted of naive CD4+ T cells from PBMCs. Stated subset: CD45RA+ positively selected. The receptors originated from a man aged 18 to 30 in good health. Some clones in this sample may be carry-over from other donors' samples.

The chain couples TRBV6-1 to TRBJ2-2, with D unclear. There are 15 residues in the CDR3. V gave up 6 bases and J gave up 1 base, with 12 bases separating them. The germline V gene encodes CDR1 MNHNS and CDR2 SASEGT. The DNA for the CDR3 is TGTGCCAGCAGACTGCGGCAGGTGAACACCGGGGAGCTGTTTTTT. It encodes CASRLRQVNTGELFF.

The chain couples TRBV2 to TRBJ2-5; a possible D gene is TRBD2 (6 bases). The germline gives CDR1 SNHLY, CDR2 FYNNEI. V was pared by 0 bases and J by 1 base, with 9 bases between. The CDR3 consists of 15 residues. CDR3 sequence reads: CASSEASGGQETQYF. CDR3 bases: TGTGCCAGCAGTGAAGCTAGCGGAGGCCAAGAGACCCAGTACTTC.

This chain joins TRBV9 and TRBJ1-1; D perhaps matches TRBD1 (6 bases). V was cut by 3 bases and J by 1 base, with 16 bases left in between. The CDR3 length is 16 residues. Germline values: CDR1 SGDLS, CDR2 YYNGEE. CDR3 in DNA: TGTGCCAGCAGCGAAATAGGAGGGGGTTGGAACACTGAAGCTTTCTTT. This gives the protein CASSEIGGGWNTEAFF.